The sequence of this T cell receptor (beta chain) was determined in a study of cytomegalovirus exposure and HLA in healthy donors. The PCR made use of 60 Vbeta and 13 Jbeta primers. The protocol was immunoSEQ multiplex PCR, while the TCRdb copy is restricted to in-frame clones and leaves out a portion. Counted here are 110,000 to 150,000 clones, around 78% occurring once; the ten biggest clones make up roughly 2.8%. The V end lost 4 bases, the J end lost 5 bases, and 7 bases lay between the germline ends. The CDR3 contains 12 residues. CDR1 and CDR2 from the germline V gene are SGDLS and YYNGEE. Sequenced material: PBMCs. The sequence was obtained from a male donor in good health and CMV-seronegative. The chain couples TRBV9 to TRBJ2-1; no reliable D call. The CDR3 nucleotides read TGTGCCAGCAGCTCTCAGAACAATGAGCAGTTCTTC. It is translated as CASSSQNNEQFF. The full variable domain, rest sourced from reference TRBV9 and TRBJ2-1, is DSGVTQTPKHLITATGQRVTLRCSPRSGDLSVYWYQQSLDQGLQFLIQYYNGEERAKGNILERFSAQQFPDLHSELNLSSLELGDSALYFCASSSQNNEQFFGPGTRLTVL.